The present entry profiles one T cell receptor beta chain with its context. Assay used: immunoSEQ multiplex PCR; TCRdb lists only in-frame clones, some missing. This sample has approximately 58,000 clones, with 80% to 95% found just once. The CDR3 contains 14 residues. Trimming left V 7 bases short and J 1 base short, with 14 bases between. Germline V gene lookup returns CDR1 SGHNT and CDR2 YYREEE (reference sequence). This entry belongs to a study of OX40 agonist ivuxolimab in advanced cancers. The origin of this receptor is an adult with an advanced solid tumor such as melanoma, head and neck, liver or kidney cancer. The sample here was CD4+ or CD8+ T cells sorted from blood, taken in a trial of the OX40 agonist ivuxolimab. V gene TRBV5-4 combines with J gene TRBJ1-1; D remains unclear. CDR3 nucleotide sequence: TGTGCCAGCGATACAGACCTGGGGAACACTGAAGCTTTCTTT. Its translation: CASDTDLGNTEAFF.